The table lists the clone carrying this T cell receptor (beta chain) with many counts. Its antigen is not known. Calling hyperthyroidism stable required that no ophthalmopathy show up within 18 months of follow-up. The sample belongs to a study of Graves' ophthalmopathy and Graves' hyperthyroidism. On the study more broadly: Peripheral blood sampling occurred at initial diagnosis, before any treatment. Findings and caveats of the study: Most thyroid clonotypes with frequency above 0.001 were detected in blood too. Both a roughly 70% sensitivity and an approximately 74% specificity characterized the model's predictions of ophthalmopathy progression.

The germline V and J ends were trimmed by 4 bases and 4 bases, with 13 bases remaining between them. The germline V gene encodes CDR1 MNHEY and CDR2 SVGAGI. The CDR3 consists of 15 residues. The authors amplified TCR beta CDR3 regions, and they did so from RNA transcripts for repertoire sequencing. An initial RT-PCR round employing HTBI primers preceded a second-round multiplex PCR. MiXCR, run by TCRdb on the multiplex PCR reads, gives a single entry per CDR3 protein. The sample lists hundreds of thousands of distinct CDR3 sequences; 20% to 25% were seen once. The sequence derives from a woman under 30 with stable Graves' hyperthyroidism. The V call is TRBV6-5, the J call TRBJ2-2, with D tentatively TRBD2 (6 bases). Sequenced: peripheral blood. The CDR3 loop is CASSFSGGTTGELFF. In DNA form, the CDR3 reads TGTGCCAGCAGTTTCTCTGGGGGGACCACCGGGGAGCTGTTTTTT.